What follows are 2 T cell receptor beta chains derived from one specimen sequenced in a study of T-cell memory formation after mild COVID-19. TCRdb re-called the 5' RACE reads through MiXCR, storing one row per CDR3 protein. The sample holds about 400,000 distinct CDR3 sequences, about 15% seen once. The source material was PBMCs or a T cell subset sorted from them (not recorded which). The source is a man between 18 and 35 years old who had mild COVID-19 (a few samples of this study predate the infection). Cell type and time point are not known.

This clonotype was recorded once. The chain links TRBV14 to TRBJ2-7; 7 bases map to TRBD1. J lost 5 bases, V lost 3 bases, and 4 bases had no gene match. This CDR3 spans 13 amino acids. Germline V lookup: CDR1 SGHDN, CDR2 FVKESK. DNA for the CDR3: TGTGCCAGCAGCCACCTAGGGGGCGACGAGCAGTACTTC. This translates into CASSHLGGDEQYF.

This clonotype occurred a few times. The V and J genes are TRBV7-9 and TRBJ2-2; D is possibly TRBD1 or TRBD2 (5 bases each). Germline CDR1 reads SEHNR; CDR2 reads FQNEAQ (reference sequence). V shed 1 base and J shed 4 bases, with 7 bases lying between them. The CDR3 covers 14 residues. The CDR3 sequence is CASSLGDATGELFF. CDR3 coding DNA: TGTGCCAGCAGCTTAGGGGACGCCACCGGGGAGCTGTTTTTT.